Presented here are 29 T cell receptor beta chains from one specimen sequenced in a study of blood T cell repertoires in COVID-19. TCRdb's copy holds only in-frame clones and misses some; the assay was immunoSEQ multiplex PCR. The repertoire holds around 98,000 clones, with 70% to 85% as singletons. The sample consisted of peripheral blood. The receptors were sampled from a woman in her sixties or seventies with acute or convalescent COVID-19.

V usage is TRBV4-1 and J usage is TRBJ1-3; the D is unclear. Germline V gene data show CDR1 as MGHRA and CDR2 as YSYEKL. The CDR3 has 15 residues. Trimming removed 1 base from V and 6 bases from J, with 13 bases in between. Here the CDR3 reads CASSQGRGRENTIYF. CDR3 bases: TGCGCCAGCAGCCAAGGAAGAGGGCGGGAAAACACCATATATTTT.

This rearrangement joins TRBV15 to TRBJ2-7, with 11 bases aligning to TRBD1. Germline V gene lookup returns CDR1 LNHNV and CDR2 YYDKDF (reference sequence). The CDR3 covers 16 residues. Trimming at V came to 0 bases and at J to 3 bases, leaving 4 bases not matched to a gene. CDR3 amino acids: CATSREWGQGVYEQYF. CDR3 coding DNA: TGTGCCACCAGCAGAGAATGGGGACAGGGGGTCTACGAGCAGTACTTC.

CDR3: CASSLFEGGTNEKLFF. The CDR3 bases are TGTGCCAGCAGTTTATTTGAGGGTGGGACTAATGAAAAACTGTTTTTT. This chain joins TRBV27 and TRBJ1-4, with unresolved D. CDR1 MNHEY and CDR2 SMNVEV come from the germline V gene (reference sequence). This CDR3 has 16 residues. Trimming took off 1 base at V and 2 bases at J, with 11 bases between the two ends. Complete variable domain (other parts from reference TRBV27 and TRBJ1-4): EAQVTQNPRYLITVTGKKLTVTCSQNMNHEYMSWYRQDPGLGLRQIYYSMNVEVTDKGDVPEGYKVSRKEKRNFPLILESPSPNQTSLYFCASSLFEGGTNEKLFFGSGTQLSVL.

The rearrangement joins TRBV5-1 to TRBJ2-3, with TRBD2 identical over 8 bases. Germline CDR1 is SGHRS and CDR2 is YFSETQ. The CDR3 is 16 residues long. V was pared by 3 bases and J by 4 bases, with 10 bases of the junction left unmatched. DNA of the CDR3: TGCGCCAGCAGCTCCCTAGCTGTCGGGAGGGCAGATACGCAGTATTTT. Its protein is CASSSLAVGRADTQYF. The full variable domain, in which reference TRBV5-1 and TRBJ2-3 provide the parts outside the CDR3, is KAGVTQTPRYLIKTRGQQVTLSCSPISGHRSVSWYQQTPGQGLQFLFEYFSETQRNKGNFPGRFSGRQFSNSRSEMNVSTLELGDSALYLCASSSLAVGRADTQYFGPGTRLTVL.

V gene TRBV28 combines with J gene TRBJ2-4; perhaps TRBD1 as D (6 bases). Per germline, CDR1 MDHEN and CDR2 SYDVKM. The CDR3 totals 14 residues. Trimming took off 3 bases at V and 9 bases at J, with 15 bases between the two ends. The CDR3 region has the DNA TGTGCCAGCAGTTTTTATGCAGGGGCGACCATTCAGTACTTC. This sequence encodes CASSFYAGATIQYF.

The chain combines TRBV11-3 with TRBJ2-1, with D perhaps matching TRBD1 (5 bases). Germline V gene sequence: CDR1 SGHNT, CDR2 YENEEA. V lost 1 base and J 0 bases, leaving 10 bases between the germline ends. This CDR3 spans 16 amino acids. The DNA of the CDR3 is TGTGCCAGCAGCTTAGTACAGGTCAGCTCCTACAATGAGCAGTTCTTC. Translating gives CASSLVQVSSYNEQFF.

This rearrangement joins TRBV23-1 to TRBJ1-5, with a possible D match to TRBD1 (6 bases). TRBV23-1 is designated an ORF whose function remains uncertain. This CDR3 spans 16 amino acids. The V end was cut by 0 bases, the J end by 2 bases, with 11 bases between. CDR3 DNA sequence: TGCGCCAGCAGTCAATCACACAGGGACCGCAATCAGCCCCAGCATTTT. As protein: CASSQSHRDRNQPQHF.

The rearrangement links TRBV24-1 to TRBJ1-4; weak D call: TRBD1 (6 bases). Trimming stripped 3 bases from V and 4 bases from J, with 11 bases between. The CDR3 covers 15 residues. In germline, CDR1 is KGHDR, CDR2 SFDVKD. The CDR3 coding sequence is TGTGCCACCAGTGATAGTGGACAGATTAATGAAAAACTGTTTTTT. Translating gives CATSDSGQINEKLFF.

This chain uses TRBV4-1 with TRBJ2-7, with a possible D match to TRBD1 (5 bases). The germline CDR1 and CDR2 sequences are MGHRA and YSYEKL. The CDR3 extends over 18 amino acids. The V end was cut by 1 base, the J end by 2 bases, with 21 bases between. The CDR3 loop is CASSQGPPRERNPYEQYF. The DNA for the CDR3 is TGCGCCAGCAGCCAAGGGCCCCCCAGGGAACGTAACCCCTACGAGCAGTACTTC.

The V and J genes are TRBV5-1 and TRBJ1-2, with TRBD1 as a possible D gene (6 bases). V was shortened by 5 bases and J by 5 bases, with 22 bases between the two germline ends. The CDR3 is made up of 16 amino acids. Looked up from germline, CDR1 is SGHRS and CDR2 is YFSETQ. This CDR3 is CASREQGSQFGYGYTF. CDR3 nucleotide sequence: TGCGCCAGCAGGGAACAGGGTTCCCAGTTTGGGTATGGCTACACCTTC.

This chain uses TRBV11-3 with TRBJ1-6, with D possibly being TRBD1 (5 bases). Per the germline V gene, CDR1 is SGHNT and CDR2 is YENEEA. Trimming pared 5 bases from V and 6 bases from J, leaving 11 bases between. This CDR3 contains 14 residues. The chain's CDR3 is CASSPGLINSPLHF. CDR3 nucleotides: TGTGCCAGCAGCCCGGGACTGATTAATTCACCCCTCCACTTT.

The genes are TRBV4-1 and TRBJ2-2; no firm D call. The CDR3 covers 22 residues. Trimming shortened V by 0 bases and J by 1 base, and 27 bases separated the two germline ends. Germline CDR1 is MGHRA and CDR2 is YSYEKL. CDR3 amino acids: CASSQDQYPFNTKGLNTGELFF. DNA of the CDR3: TGCGCCAGCAGCCAAGATCAATACCCATTCAACACTAAAGGTTTGAACACCGGGGAGCTGTTTTTT.

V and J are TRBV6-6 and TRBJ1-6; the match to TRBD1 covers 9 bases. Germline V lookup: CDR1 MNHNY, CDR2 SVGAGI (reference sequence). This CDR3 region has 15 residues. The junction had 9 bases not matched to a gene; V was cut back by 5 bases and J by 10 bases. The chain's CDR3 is CASSAQQGAGSPLHF. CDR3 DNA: TGTGCCAGCAGTGCCCAACAGGGGGCGGGCTCACCCCTCCACTTT.

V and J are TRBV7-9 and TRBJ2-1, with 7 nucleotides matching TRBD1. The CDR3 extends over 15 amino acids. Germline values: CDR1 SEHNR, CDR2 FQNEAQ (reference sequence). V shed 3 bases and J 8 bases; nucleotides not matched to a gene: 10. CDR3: CASSFGQGEMDEQFF. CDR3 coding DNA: TGTGCCAGCAGCTTCGGGCAGGGGGAGATGGATGAGCAGTTCTTC.

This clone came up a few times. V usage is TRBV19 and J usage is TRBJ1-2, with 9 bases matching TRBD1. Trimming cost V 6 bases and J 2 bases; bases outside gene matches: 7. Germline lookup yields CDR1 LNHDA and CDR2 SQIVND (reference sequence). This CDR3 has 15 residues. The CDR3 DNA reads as TGTGCCAGTAGCAGGGACAGGGAGGACAACTATGGCTACACCTTC. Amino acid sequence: CASSRDREDNYGYTF.

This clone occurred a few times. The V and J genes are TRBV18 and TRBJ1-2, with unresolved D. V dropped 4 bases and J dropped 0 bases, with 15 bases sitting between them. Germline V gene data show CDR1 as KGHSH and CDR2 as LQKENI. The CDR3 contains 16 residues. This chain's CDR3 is CASSLGRGAPNYGYTF. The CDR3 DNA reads TGTGCCAGCTCACTCGGACGGGGAGCTCCTAACTATGGCTACACCTTC.

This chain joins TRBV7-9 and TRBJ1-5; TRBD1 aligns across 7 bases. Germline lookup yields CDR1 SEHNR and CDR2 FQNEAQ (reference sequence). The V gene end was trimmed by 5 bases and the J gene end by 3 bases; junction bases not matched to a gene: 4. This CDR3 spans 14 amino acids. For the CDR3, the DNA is TGTGCCAGCAGCCCGGGACAGTTCAATCAGCCCCAGCATTTT. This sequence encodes CASSPGQFNQPQHF.

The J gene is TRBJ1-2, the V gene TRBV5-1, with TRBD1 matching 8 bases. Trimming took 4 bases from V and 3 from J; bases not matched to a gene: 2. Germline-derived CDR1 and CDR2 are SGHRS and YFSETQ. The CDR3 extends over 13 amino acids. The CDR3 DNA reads TGCGCCAGCAGCCCGGGACAGGACTATGGCTACACCTTC. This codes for CASSPGQDYGYTF.

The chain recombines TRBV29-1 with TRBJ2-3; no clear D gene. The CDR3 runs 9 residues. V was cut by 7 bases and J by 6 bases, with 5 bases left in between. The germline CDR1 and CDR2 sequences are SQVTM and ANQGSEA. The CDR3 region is CSAGDTQYF. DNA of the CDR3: TGCAGCGCCGGTGATACGCAGTATTTT.

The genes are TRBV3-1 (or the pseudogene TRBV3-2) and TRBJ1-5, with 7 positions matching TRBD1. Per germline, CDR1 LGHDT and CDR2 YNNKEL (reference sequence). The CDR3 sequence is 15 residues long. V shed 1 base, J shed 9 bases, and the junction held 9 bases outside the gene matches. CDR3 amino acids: CASSQGIQGNGPQHF. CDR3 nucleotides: TGTGCCAGCAGCCAAGGAATACAGGGGAACGGGCCCCAGCATTTT.

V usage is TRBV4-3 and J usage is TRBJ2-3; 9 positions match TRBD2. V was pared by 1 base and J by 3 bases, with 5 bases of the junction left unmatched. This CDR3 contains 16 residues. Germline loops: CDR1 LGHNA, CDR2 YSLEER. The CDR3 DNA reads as TGCGCCAGCAGCCAAGGAGGGCGGGGGGGAACAGATACGCAGTATTTT. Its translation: CASSQGGRGGTDTQYF.

CDR3 protein: CASSQELTGNYGYTF. The CDR3 DNA follows: TGCGCCAGCAGCCAAGAGTTGACAGGAAACTATGGCTACACCTTC. The V and J genes are TRBV4-3 and TRBJ1-2; tentatively, D is TRBD1 (6 bases). The CDR3 is 15 amino acids. V lost 0 bases to trimming and J lost 2 bases, with 10 bases between them. CDR1 LGHNA and CDR2 YSLEER come from the germline V gene.

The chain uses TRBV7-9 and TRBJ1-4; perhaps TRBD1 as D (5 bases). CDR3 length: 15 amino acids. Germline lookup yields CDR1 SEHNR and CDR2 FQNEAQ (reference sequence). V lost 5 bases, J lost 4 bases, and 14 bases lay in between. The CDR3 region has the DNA TGTGCCAGCAGCACACCGACGGGGGTTAATGAAAAACTGTTTTTT. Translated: CASSTPTGVNEKLFF.

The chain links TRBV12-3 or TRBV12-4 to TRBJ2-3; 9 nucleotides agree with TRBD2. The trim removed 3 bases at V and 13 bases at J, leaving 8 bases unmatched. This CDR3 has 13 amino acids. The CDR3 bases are TGTGCCAGCAGTTTGCTCAGCGGGGGGAGTGAGTATTTT. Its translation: CASSLLSGGSEYF.

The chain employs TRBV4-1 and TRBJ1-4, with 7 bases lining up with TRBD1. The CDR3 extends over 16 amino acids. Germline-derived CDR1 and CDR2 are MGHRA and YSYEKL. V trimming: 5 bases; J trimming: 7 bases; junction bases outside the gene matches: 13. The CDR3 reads CASSVQPRQGGEKLFF. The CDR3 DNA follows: TGCGCCAGCAGCGTACAGCCGAGACAGGGTGGTGAAAAACTGTTTTTT.

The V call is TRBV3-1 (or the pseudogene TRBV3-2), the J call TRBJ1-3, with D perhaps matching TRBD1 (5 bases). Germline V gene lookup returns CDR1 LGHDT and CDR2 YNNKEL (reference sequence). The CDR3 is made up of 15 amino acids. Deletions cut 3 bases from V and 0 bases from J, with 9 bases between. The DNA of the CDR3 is TGTGCCAGCAGCCAGGGGCGCCCCTCTGGAAACACCATATATTTT. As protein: CASSQGRPSGNTIYF.

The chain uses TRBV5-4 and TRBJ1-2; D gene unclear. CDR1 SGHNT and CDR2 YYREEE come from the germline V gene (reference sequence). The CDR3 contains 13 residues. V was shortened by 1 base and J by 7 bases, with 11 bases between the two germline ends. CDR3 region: CASSLISAAGYTF. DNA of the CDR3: TGTGCCAGCAGCTTGATCTCCGCGGCTGGCTACACCTTC.

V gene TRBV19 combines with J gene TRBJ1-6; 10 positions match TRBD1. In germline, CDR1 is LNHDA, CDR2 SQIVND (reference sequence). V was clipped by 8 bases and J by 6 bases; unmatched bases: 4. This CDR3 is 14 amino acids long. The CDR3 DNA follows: TGTGCCAGTGCGGACAGGGGGGCTAATTCACCCCTCCACTTT. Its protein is CASADRGANSPLHF.

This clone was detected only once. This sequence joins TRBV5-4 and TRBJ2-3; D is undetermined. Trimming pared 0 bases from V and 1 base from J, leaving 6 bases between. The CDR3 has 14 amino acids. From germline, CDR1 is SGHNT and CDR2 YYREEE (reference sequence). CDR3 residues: CASSLDSGTDTQYF. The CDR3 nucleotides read TGTGCCAGCAGCTTGGATTCTGGCACAGATACGCAGTATTTT.